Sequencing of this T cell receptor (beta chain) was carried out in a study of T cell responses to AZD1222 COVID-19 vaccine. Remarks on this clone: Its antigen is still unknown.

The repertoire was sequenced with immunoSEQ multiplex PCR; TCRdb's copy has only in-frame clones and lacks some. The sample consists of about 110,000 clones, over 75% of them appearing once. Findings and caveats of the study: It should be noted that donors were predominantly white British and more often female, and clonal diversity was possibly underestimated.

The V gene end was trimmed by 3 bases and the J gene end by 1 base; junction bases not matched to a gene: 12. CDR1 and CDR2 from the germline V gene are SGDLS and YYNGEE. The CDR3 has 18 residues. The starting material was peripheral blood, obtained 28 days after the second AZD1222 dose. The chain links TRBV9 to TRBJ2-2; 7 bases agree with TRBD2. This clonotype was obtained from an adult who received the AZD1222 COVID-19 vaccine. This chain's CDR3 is CASSEHQRGPENTGELFF. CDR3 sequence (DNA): TGTGCCAGCAGCGAACACCAGCGGGGCCCGGAGAACACCGGGGAGCTGTTTTTT.